The 2 T cell receptor beta chains presented below share a single source sample, sequenced in a study of cytomegalovirus exposure and HLA in healthy donors. The PCR employed 60 Vbeta primers together with 13 Jbeta primers. Clones were read by immunoSEQ multiplex PCR, and TCRdb kept only the in-frame ones, dropping some. The sample holds 200,000 or so clones; 75% to 90% are singletons and the top ten take about 3%. The sample consisted of PBMCs. Every receptor here comes from a woman aged 40-49 years in good health and CMV-seronegative.

The gene calls are TRBV30 and TRBJ2-7; D remains unclear. Germline CDR1 and CDR2: GTSNPN and SVGIG (reference sequence). The CDR3 spans 10 residues. V shed 7 bases and J shed 1 base, with 5 bases lying between them. The DNA of the CDR3 is TGTGCCTTCGGGTCCTACGAGCAGTACTTC. Amino acid sequence: CAFGSYEQYF.

The chain employs TRBV7-9 and TRBJ2-1; no clear D. The length of the CDR3 is 15 residues. The germline V and J ends were trimmed by 1 base and 0 bases, with 7 bases remaining between them. Germline CDR1 reads SEHNR; CDR2 reads FQNEAQ (reference sequence). The CDR3 reads CASSLELGSYNEQFF. The CDR3 DNA sequence: TGTGCCAGCAGCTTAGAACTTGGCTCCTACAATGAGCAGTTCTTC.